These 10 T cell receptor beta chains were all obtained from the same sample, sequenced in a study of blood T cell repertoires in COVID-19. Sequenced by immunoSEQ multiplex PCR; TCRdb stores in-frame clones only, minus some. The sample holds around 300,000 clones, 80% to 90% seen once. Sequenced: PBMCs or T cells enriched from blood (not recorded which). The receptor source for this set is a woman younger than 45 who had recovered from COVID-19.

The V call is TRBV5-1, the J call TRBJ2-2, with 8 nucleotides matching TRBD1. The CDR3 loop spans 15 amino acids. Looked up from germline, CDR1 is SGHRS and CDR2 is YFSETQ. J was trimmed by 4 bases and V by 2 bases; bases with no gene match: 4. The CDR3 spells CASSFFGTGTGELFF. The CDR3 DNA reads TGCGCCAGCAGCTTTTTCGGGACAGGCACCGGGGAGCTGTTTTTT. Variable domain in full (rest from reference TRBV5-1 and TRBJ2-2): KAGVTQTPRYLIKTRGQQVTLSCSPISGHRSVSWYQQTPGQGLQFLFEYFSETQRNKGNFPGRFSGRQFSNSRSEMNVSTLELGDSALYLCASSFFGTGTGELFFGEGSRLTVL.

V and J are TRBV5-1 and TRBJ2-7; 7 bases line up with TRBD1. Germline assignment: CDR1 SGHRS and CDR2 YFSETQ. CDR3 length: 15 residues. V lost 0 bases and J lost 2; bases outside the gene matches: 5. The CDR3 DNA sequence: TGCGCCAGCAGCTTGGGACAGGGAGAGACCTACGAGCAGTACTTC. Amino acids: CASSLGQGETYEQYF.

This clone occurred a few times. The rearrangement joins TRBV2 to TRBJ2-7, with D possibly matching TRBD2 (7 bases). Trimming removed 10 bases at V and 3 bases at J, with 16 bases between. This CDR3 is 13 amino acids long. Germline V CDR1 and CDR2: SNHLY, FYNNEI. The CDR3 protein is CATKEGGNYEQYF. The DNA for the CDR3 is TGTGCCACTAAGGAGGGGGGGAACTACGAGCAGTACTTC.

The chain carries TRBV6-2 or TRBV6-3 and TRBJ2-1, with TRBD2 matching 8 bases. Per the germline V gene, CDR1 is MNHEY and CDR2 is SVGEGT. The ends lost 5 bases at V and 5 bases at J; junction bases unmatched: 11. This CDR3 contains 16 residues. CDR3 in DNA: TGTGCCAGCAGTGGGAGCGGCGGGGGGCCAGACAATGAGCAGTTCTTC. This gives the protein CASSGSGGGPDNEQFF.

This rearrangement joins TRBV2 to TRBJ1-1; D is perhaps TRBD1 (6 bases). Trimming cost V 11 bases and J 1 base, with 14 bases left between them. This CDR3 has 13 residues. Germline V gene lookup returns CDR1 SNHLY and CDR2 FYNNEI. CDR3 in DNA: TGTGCCGAGAGAGGGACACAGAACACTGAAGCTTTCTTT. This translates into CAERGTQNTEAFF.

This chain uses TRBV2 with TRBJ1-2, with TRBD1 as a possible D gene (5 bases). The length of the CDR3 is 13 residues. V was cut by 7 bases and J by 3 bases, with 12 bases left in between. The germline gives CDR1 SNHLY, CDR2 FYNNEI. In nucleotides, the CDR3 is TGTGCCAGCAATCGGGGGAAGGACTATGGCTACACCTTC. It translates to CASNRGKDYGYTF.

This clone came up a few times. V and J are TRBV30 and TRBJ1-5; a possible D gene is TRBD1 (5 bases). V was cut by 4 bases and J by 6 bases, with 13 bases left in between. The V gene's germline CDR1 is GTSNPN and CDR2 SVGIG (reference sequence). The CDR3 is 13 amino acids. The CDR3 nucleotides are TGTGCCTGGAACCAGGGTCGGAGTCAGCCCCAGCATTTT. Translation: CAWNQGRSQPQHF.

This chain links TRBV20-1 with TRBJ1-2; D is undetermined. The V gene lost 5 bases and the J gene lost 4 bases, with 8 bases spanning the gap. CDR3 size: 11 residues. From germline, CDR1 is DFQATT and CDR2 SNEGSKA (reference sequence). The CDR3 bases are TGCAGTGCTCCCCAGGCCTATGGCTACACCTTC. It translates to CSAPQAYGYTF.

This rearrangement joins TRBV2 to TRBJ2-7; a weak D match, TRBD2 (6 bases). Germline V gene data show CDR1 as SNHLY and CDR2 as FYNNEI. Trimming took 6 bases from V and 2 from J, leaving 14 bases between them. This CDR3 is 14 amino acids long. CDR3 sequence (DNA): TGTGCCAGCAGCCCGGGACTTCCTCCCTACGAGCAGTACTTC. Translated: CASSPGLPPYEQYF.

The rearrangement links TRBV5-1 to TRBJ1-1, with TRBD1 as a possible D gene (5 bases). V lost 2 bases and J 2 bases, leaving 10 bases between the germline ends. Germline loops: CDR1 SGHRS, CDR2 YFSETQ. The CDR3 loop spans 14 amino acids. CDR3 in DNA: TGCGCCAGCAGCTTCGAGACAGTAAACACTGAAGCTTTCTTT. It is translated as CASSFETVNTEAFF.